This paragraph covers one T cell receptor (beta chain) sequence. No antigen is known for it. TCRdb's table, derived via immunoSEQ multiplex PCR, lists solely in-frame clones and lacks some. The repertoire holds some 70,000 clones, 85% to 95% seen once, with more than 1% in the top ten. This record belongs to a study of OX40 agonist ivuxolimab in advanced cancers. Study-wide context: Patients received the agonistic anti-OX40 (CD134) antibody ivuxolimab. Patients with prior anti-PD-1, anti-PD-L1 or anti-CTLA-4 therapy were eligible; approximately 37% had some. Study-wide points: Among expanded peripheral T cells, antigen specificity went undetermined.

This CDR3 has 12 amino acids. Trimming cost V 4 bases and J 8 bases; bases outside gene matches: 5. The germline V gene has CDR1 SGHRS and CDR2 YFSETQ. The origin of this receptor is an adult with an advanced solid tumor such as melanoma, head and neck, liver or kidney cancer. Sequenced here: CD4+ or CD8+ T cells sorted from blood, sampled in a trial of the OX40 agonist ivuxolimab. The genes are TRBV5-1 and TRBJ1-2, with TRBD1 identical over 7 bases. CDR3 sequence reads: CASSVDRWGYTF. In DNA, the CDR3 is TGCGCCAGCAGCGTGGACAGGTGGGGCTACACCTTC.